The T cell receptor beta chain under discussion was sequenced for a study of monozygotic twins with inflammatory bowel disease. This CDR3 contains 13 residues. The germline gives CDR1 SEHNR, CDR2 FQNEAQ (reference sequence). TCRdb re-called the 5' RACE reads and gives one entry per CDR3 protein, without DNA. Reported are 150,000 or so distinct CDR3 sequences; the ten largest clones contain around 7%. V gene TRBV7-9 combines with J gene TRBJ1-5. This receptor was identified in a human donor with ulcerative colitis or Crohn's disease, or a healthy co-twin of an affected twin (not recorded which). Sequenced: blood. CDR3 region: CASSTGNGGPQHF.